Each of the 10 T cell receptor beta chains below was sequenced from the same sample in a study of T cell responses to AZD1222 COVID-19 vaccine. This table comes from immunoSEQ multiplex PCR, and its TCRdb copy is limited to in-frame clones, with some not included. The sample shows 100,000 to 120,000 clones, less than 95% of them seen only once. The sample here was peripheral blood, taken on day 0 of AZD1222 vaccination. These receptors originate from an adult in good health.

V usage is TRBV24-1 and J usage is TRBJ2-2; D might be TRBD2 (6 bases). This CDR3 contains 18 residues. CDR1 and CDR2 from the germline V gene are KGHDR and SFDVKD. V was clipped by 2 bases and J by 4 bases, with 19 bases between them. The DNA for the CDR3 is TGTGCCACCAGTGATTCGTTTCCCCGCCTGGGGGGCACCGGGGAGCTGTTTTTT. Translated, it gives CATSDSFPRLGGTGELFF.

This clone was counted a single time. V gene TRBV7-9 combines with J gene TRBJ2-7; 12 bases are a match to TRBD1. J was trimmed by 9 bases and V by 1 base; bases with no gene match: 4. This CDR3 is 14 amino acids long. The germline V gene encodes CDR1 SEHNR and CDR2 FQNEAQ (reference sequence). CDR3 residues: CASSLEGQGAGQYF. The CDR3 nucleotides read TGTGCCAGCAGCTTAGAGGGACAGGGGGCGGGGCAGTACTTC.

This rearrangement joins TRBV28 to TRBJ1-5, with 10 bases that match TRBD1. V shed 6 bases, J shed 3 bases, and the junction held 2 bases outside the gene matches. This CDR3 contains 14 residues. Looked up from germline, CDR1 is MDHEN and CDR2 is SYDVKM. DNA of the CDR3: TGTGCCAGCAGGGGGACAGGGGTCAATCAGCCCCAGCATTTT. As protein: CASRGTGVNQPQHF.

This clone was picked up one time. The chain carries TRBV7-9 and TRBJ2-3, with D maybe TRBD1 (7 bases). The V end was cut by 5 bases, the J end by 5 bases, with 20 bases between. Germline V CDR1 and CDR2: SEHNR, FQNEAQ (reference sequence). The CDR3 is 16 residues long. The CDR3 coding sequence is TGTGCCAGCAGCCCTTGGAGGGCAGGGGGAGAAGATACGCAGTATTTT. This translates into CASSPWRAGGEDTQYF.

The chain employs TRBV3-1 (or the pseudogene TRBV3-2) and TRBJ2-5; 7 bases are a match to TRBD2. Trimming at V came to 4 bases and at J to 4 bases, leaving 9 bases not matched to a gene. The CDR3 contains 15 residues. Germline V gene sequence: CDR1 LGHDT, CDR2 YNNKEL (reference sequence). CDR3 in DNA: TGTGCCAGCAGCCGGGGGGGTACTTCCGGAGAGACCCAGTACTTC. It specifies CASSRGGTSGETQYF.

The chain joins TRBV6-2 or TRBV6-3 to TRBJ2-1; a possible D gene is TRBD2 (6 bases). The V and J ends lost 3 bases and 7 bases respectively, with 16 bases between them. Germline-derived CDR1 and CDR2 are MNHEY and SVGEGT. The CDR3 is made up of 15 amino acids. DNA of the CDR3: TGTGCCAGCAGTTATTGGGGACTGGGTGGGAATGAGCAGTTCTTC. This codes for CASSYWGLGGNEQFF.

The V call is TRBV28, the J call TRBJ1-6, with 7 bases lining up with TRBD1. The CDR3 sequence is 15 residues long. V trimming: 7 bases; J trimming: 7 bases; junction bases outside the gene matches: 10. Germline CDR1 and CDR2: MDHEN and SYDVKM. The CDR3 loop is CASIPQTGVNSPLHF. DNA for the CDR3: TGTGCCAGCATCCCCCAAACAGGGGTAAATTCACCCCTCCACTTT. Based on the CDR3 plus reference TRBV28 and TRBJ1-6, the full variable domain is DVKVTQSSRYLVKRTGEKVFLECVQDMDHENMFWYRQDPGLGLRLIYFSYDVKMKEKGDIPEGYSVSREKKERFSLILESASTNQTSMYLCASIPQTGVNSPLHFGNGTRLTVT.

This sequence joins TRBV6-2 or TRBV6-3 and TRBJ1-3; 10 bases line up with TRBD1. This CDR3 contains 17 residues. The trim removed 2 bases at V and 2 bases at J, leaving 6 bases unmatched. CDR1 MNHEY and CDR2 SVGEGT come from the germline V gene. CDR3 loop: CASSYEPGQGTGNTIYF. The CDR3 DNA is TGTGCCAGCAGTTACGAACCGGGACAGGGGACTGGAAACACCATATATTTT.

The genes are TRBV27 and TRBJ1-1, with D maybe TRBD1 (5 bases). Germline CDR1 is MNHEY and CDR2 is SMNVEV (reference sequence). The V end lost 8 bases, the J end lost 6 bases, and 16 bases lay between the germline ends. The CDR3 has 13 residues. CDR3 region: CASGARLSPEAFF. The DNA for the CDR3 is TGTGCCAGCGGGGCGCGGCTTAGTCCTGAAGCTTTCTTT.

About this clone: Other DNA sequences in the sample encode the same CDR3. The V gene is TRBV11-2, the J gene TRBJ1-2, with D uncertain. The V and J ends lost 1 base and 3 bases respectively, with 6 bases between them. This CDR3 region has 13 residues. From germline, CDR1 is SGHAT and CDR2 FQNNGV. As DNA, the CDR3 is TGTGCCAGCAGCTTAGCCGGATACTATGGCTACACCTTC. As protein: CASSLAGYYGYTF.